This record concerns one TCR beta chain sequence. Its antigen is currently unknown. The sample originates from a study of shared clonotypes between healthy human individuals. Overall study findings and caveats: Generation probabilities of non-shared clonotypes were lower (relative to those shared by all four donors).

Only Caucasian adults living in Nashville, Tennessee served as donors. The V and J ends lost 2 bases and 5 bases respectively, with 21 bases between them. The CDR3 has 17 residues. The V gene's germline CDR1 is SGHRS and CDR2 YFSETQ. Clones were read by immunoSEQ multiplex PCR, and TCRdb kept only the in-frame ones, dropping some. The sample has around 750,000 clones, around two thirds seen once. Sequenced input: memory CD4+ T cells sorted from blood. As to subset: CD45RA-negative fraction. The chain is built from TRBV5-1 and TRBJ2-3; D is perhaps TRBD2 (6 bases). This sequence was found in a woman in her twenties or thirties in good health. CDR3 protein: CASSFFGSGETGDTQYF. The CDR3 DNA is TGCGCCAGCAGCTTCTTTGGTTCGGGAGAAACGGGAGATACGCAGTATTTT.